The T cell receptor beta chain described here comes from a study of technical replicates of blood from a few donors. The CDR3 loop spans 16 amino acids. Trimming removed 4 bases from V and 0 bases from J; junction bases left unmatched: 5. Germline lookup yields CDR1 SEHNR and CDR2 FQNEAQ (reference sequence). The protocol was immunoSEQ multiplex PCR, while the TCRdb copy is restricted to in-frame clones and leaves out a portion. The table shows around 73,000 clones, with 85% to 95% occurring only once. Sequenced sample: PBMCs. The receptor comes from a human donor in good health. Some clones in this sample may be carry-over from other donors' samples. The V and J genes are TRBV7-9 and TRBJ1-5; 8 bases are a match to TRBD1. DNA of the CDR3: TGTGCCAGCAGCTCAGGGGGCCCGGATAGCAATCAGCCCCAGCATTTT. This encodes CASSSGGPDSNQPQHF.